The clone carrying this T cell receptor (beta chain) was recorded at least ten times. Its antigen is unknown. The diagnostic basis comprised clinical symptoms, serum thyroxine and TRAb, thyroid ultrasound and orbital computed tomography. The CDR3 runs to 13 residues. The germline CDR1 and CDR2 sequences are DFQATT and SNEGSKA (reference sequence). V was clipped by 7 bases and J by 2 bases, with 14 bases between them. The record originates from a study of T cells in Graves' hyperthyroidism and ophthalmopathy. RNA transcripts yielded amplified TCR beta CDR3 regions. In the first-round RT-PCR of the TCR CDR3, the HTBI primer set was used. MiXCR, run by TCRdb on the multiplex PCR reads, gives a single entry per CDR3 protein. Of roughly 500,000 distinct CDR3 sequences detected, 40% to 55% appear once; the ten largest clones hold 15% to 20%. Study-level results: Ophthalmopathy and stable hyperthyroidism were told apart by a 13 V-J model. Most expanded thyroid clonotypes above 0.001 recurred in blood.

V usage is TRBV20-1 and J usage is TRBJ2-5; D not resolved. The sequenced material came from peripheral blood or thyroid tissue (not recorded which). This receptor was taken from an adult woman with Graves' disease, either hyperthyroidism or ophthalmopathy (not recorded which). CDR3 nucleotide sequence: TGCAGTGGGGAACCAAGGGCACAAGAGACCCAGTACTTC. This encodes CSGEPRAQETQYF.